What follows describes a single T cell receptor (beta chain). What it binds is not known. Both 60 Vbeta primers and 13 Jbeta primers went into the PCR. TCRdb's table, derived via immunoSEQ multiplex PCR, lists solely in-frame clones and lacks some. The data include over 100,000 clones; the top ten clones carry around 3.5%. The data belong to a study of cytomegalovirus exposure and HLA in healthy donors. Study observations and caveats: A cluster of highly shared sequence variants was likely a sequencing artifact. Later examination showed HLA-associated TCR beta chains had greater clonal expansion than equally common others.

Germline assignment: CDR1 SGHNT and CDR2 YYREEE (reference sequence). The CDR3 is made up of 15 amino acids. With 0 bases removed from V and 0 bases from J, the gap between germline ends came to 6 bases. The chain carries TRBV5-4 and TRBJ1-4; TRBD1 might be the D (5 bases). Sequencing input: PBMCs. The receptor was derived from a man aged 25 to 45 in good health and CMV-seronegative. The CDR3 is CASSLAGATNEKLFF. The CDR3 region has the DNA TGTGCCAGCAGCTTGGCGGGGGCAACTAATGAAAAACTGTTTTTT. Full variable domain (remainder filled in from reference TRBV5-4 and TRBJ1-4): ETGVTQSPTHLIKTRGQQVTLRCSSQSGHNTVSWYQQALGQGPQFIFQYYREEENGRGNFPPRFSGLQFPNYSSELNVNALELDDSALYLCASSLAGATNEKLFFGSGTQLSVL.